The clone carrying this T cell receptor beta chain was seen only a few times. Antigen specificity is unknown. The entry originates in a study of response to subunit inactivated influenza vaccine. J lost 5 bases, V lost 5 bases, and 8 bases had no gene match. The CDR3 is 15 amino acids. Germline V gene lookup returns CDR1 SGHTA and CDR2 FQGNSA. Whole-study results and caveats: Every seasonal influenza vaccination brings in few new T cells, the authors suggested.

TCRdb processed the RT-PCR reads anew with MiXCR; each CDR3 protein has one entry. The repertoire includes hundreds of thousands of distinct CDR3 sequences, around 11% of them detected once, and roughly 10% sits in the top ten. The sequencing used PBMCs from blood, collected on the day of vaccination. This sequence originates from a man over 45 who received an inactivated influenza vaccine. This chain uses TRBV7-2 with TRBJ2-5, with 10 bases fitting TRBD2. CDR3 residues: CASSRGVSGRETQYF. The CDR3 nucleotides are TGTGCCAGCAGCCGAGGGGTTAGCGGGAGGGAGACCCAGTACTTC.